Here is one T cell receptor beta chain with its context. These data originate in a study of blood T cell repertoires in COVID-19. Looking at the study overall: Samples of COVID-19 (acute and convalescent) were obtained from the United States, Italy and Spain. Nucleic acid was either cDNA or gDNA, and it came from T cells, B-cell-depleted T cells, or PBMCs.

Original analysis: Quantification of nucleated cells was approximated via reference gene primer amplification. Only in-frame clones appear in the TCRdb table, and some are missing; sequencing was by immunoSEQ multiplex PCR. That table gives V, J and clone size, and the DNA gave D and trimming. The sample holds about 170,000 clones; more than 75% are singletons and the top ten take roughly 2%. This receptor was identified in a middle-aged man who had recovered from COVID-19. What was sequenced was peripheral blood.

The CDR3 region has the DNA TGCGCCACCCGACCGGACAGGGGAACAGATACGCAGTATTTT. It translates to CATRPDRGTDTQYF. This rearrangement joins TRBV5-1 to TRBJ2-3, with 9 bases lining up with TRBD1. The CDR3 spans 14 residues. CDR1 is SGHRS and CDR2 is YFSETQ in the germline V gene. Unmatched junction bases numbered 8, after V lost 9 bases and J lost 3 bases.